One and the same sample provided the 14 T cell receptor beta chains below, sequenced in a study of regulatory T cells in long-lasting Graves disease. The time point here: persistent/refractory GD, antithyroid drugs over 5 years with positive TRAb. RNA from PBMCs was the source of the TCR library. For TCR beta, libraries came from iRepertoire HTBI primers and Arm-PCR of CDR3 regions. TCRdb reanalysed the multiplex PCR reads using MiXCR and keeps one entry per CDR3 protein. The sample lists hundreds of thousands of distinct CDR3 sequences; less than 25% were seen once. Here the sequenced sample was peripheral blood mononuclear cells (PBMCs), taken when the disease was refractory, from a patient treated with antithyroid drugs. The receptors were gathered from a female donor with Graves disease.

The V gene is TRBV20-1, the J gene TRBJ1-1; 8 nucleotides align to TRBD1. The germline V gene encodes CDR1 DFQATT and CDR2 SNEGSKA (reference sequence). The CDR3 totals 14 residues. V lost 5 bases, J lost 4 bases, and 9 bases stayed unmatched. The CDR3: CSAARTGSGTEAFF. The DNA of the CDR3 is TGCAGTGCTGCCCGGACAGGGTCGGGCACTGAAGCTTTCTTT.

The chain combines TRBV28 with TRBJ1-6, with 10 bases lining up with TRBD1. The germline V gene has CDR1 MDHEN and CDR2 SYDVKM. The CDR3 loop spans 17 amino acids. V lost 6 bases to trimming and J lost 9 bases; unmatched junction nucleotides: 14. The chain's CDR3 is CASRPSTGGVTGSPLHF. The DNA of the CDR3 is TGTGCCAGCAGACCTTCGACAGGGGGCGTGACGGGTTCACCCCTCCACTTT.

CDR3 in amino acids: CSAREVHMNTEAFF. For the CDR3, the DNA is TGCAGTGCTAGAGAGGTACATATGAACACTGAAGCTTTCTTT. V is TRBV20-1 and J is TRBJ1-1; D is ambiguous. V was clipped by 0 bases and J by 0 bases, with 8 bases between them. Germline V gene data show CDR1 as DFQATT and CDR2 as SNEGSKA (reference sequence). This CDR3 has 14 amino acids.

As to this clonotype: A read error may be the cause here, since a much bigger clone is one base away. The conserved phenylalanine or tryptophan is not found at the CDR3 terminus, so this likely reflects a read error. The J gene is TRBJ1-4, the V gene TRBV12-3 or TRBV12-4; 9 bases line up with TRBD1. The CDR3 extends over 18 amino acids. V lost 5 bases, J lost 3 bases, and 13 bases stayed unmatched. CDR3 coding DNA: TGTGCCAGCAGTCTCGCCCTCTACCGGGACAGGGCTAATGAAAAACTGTTTTTA. Encoded protein: CASSLALYRDRANEKLFL.

The chain employs TRBV13 and TRBJ1-1; D is unresolved. The CDR3 is made up of 14 amino acids. V was pared by 5 bases and J by 6 bases, with 16 bases between. Germline CDR1 PRHDT, CDR2 FYEKMQ (reference sequence). CDR3 residues: CASSPPRSTPEAFF. The CDR3 DNA follows: TGTGCCAGCAGCCCCCCTCGCAGCACCCCTGAAGCTTTCTTT.

The chain joins TRBV12-3 or TRBV12-4 to TRBJ2-7; 7 bases agree with TRBD1. This CDR3 has 14 amino acids. The V gene end was trimmed by 5 bases and the J gene end by 2 bases; junction bases not matched to a gene: 6. CDR3 sequence reads: CASSPLDRAYEQYF. The CDR3 DNA reads as TGTGCCAGCAGTCCACTCGACAGGGCCTACGAGCAGTACTTC.

This clonotype was observed at least ten times. This chain connects TRBV13 to TRBJ1-1; 8 bases agree with TRBD1. Germline CDR1 is PRHDT and CDR2 is FYEKMQ (reference sequence). This CDR3 has 13 amino acids. Losses at the gene ends were 5 bases for V and 8 bases for J; bases not matched to a gene: 7. DNA of the CDR3: TGTGCCAGCAGCCTTCGACAGGGGACGGAAGCTTTCTTT. This sequence encodes CASSLRQGTEAFF.

In this sample, this clonotype turned up a few times. The CDR3 loop is CASRPPPGLAGYSYEQYF. As DNA, the CDR3 is TGTGCCAGCAGACCACCCCCCGGGCTAGCGGGGTATTCCTACGAGCAGTACTTC. The V gene is TRBV6-1, the J gene TRBJ2-7; 9 nucleotides align to TRBD2. CDR3 length: 18 residues. Germline loops: CDR1 MNHNS, CDR2 SASEGT. V trimming: 6 bases; J trimming: 1 base; junction bases outside the gene matches: 16.

In its sample, this clonotype was seen a few times. The chain carries TRBV20-1 and TRBJ2-2, with 10 bases matching TRBD2. V was pared by 1 base and J by 7 bases, with 12 bases of the junction left unmatched. The V gene's germline CDR1 is DFQATT and CDR2 SNEGSKA (reference sequence). The CDR3 contains 17 residues. CDR3 residues: CSARAPVLAGVFGELFF. As DNA, the CDR3 is TGCAGTGCTAGAGCACCTGTCCTAGCGGGAGTCTTCGGGGAGCTGTTTTTT.

This clonotype was picked up many times. The rearrangement links TRBV5-6 to TRBJ2-5; D gene uncertain. Trimming took off 4 bases at V and 4 bases at J, with 5 bases between the two ends. This CDR3 is 11 amino acids long. Germline V gene sequence: CDR1 SGHDT, CDR2 YYEEEE. The CDR3 coding sequence is TGTGCCAGCAGCGCCGGAGAGACCCAGTACTTC. Translated, it gives CASSAGETQYF.

The chain employs TRBV3-1 and TRBJ1-1; D remains unclear. This CDR3 is 16 amino acids long. Germline CDR1 LGHDT, CDR2 YNNKEL (reference sequence). The V gene lost 4 bases and the J gene lost 6 bases, with 21 bases spanning the gap. The CDR3 here is CASSPNRGIGFAEAFF. DNA of the CDR3: TGTGCCAGCAGCCCCAATCGGGGAATTGGTTTTGCTGAAGCTTTCTTT.

The chain couples TRBV5-1 to TRBJ2-5; TRBD2 aligns across 8 bases. The germline CDR1 and CDR2 sequences are SGHRS and YFSETQ. The V and J ends lost 3 bases and 5 bases, in that order; junction bases with no gene match: 9. This CDR3 has 15 residues. The CDR3 nucleotides read TGCGCCAGCAGCTGGGGACTAGGAGGCCGGGAGACCCAGTACTTC. Residues: CASSWGLGGRETQYF.

This clonotype came up many times. The genes are TRBV6-5 and TRBJ1-4; weak D call: TRBD1 (6 bases). V shed 4 bases and J shed 3 bases, with 18 bases lying between them. The V gene's germline CDR1 is MNHEY and CDR2 SVGAGI. The CDR3 covers 17 residues. This CDR3 reads CASSSHLGQIPNEKLFF. The CDR3 bases are TGTGCCAGCAGTTCGCACCTAGGACAGATTCCTAATGAAAAACTGTTTTTT.

The rearrangement joins TRBV9 to TRBJ2-7; no clear D. This CDR3 comprises 18 residues. The germline V gene encodes CDR1 SGDLS and CDR2 YYNGEE. The V end was cut by 1 base, the J end by 2 bases, with 22 bases between. The CDR3 bases are TGTGCCAGCAGCGTATACTGTGATGCCAGAGGTTGGGCCTACGAGCAGTACTTC. Translation: CASSVYCDARGWAYEQYF.